The sequence of this T cell receptor beta chain was determined in a study of shared clonotypes between healthy human individuals. This CDR3 comprises 12 residues. V was trimmed by 5 bases and J by 7 bases, leaving 11 bases between them. Germline values: CDR1 SGHNT, CDR2 YENEEA. The assay was immunoSEQ multiplex PCR, and TCRdb's table has in-frame clones only and misses some. This table has roughly 2,300,000 clones, 92% appearing once. Splitting the CD4+ cells yielded a CD45RA+ naive subset and a CD45RA-negative memory subset. This receptor was obtained from a young man in good health. Some clones in this sample may be carry-over from other donors' samples. The gene calls are TRBV11-3 and TRBJ1-1; D not resolved. The sequenced sample consisted of naive CD4+ T cells from PBMCs. Subset indicated: CD45RA+ positively selected. The CDR3 DNA reads TGTGCCAGCAGCGACGGCGGGTTTGAAGCTTTCTTT. Residues: CASSDGGFEAFF.